The 29 T cell receptor beta chains below come from one sample, sequenced in a study of blood T cell repertoires in COVID-19. Clones were read by immunoSEQ multiplex PCR, and TCRdb kept only the in-frame ones, dropping some. The table shows tens of thousands of clones, with about 86% occurring only once. The source material was peripheral blood. Source of these receptors: a human donor in a cohort sampled during active COVID-19.

This rearrangement joins TRBV19 to TRBJ1-2; 7 bases are shared with TRBD1. Germline V gene sequence: CDR1 LNHDA, CDR2 SQIVND (reference sequence). V gave up 8 bases and J gave up 8 bases; unmatched junction bases: 11. The length of the CDR3 is 13 residues. CDR3: CASRGQAASGYTF. Here the CDR3 DNA reads TGTGCCAGTCGTGGACAGGCGGCCAGCGGCTACACCTTC.

The genes are TRBV7-2 and TRBJ2-1, with unresolved D. The CDR3 consists of 14 residues. Germline-derived CDR1 and CDR2 are SGHTA and FQGNSA. V lost 5 bases to trimming and J lost 5 bases, with 13 bases between them. The CDR3 DNA reads as TGTGCCAGCAGCCTCCTCACTATGAACAATGAGCAGTTCTTC. Protein: CASSLLTMNNEQFF.

The chain employs TRBV5-1 and TRBJ2-5; TRBD2 might be the D (6 bases). V was shortened by 9 bases and J by 1 base, with 13 bases between the two germline ends. The CDR3 sequence is 13 residues long. Germline V lookup: CDR1 SGHRS, CDR2 YFSETQ. CDR3 loop: CATSSGGQETQYF. In DNA form, the CDR3 reads TGCGCCACCAGTAGCGGAGGCCAAGAGACCCAGTACTTC. Together with reference TRBV5-1 and TRBJ2-5, the CDR3 gives the full variable domain: KAGVTQTPRYLIKTRGQQVTLSCSPISGHRSVSWYQQTPGQGLQFLFEYFSETQRNKGNFPGRFSGRQFSNSRSEMNVSTLELGDSALYLCATSSGGQETQYFGPGTRLLVL.

The J gene is TRBJ2-3, the V gene TRBV9; 9 nucleotides match TRBD1. This CDR3 is 16 amino acids long. The V gene end was trimmed by 4 bases and the J gene end by 2 bases; junction bases not matched to a gene: 8. Germline lookup yields CDR1 SGDLS and CDR2 YYNGEE. DNA of the CDR3: TGTGCCAGCAGCCCCGGGACAGGGACCAACACAGATACGCAGTATTTT. Protein: CASSPGTGTNTDTQYF.

This chain links TRBV13 with TRBJ2-5, with 9 bases lining up with TRBD1. The germline gives CDR1 PRHDT, CDR2 FYEKMQ (reference sequence). The CDR3 extends over 14 amino acids. The ends lost 4 bases at V and 4 bases at J; junction bases unmatched: 4. The CDR3 DNA is TGTGCCAGCAGCTATTGGACAGGGGCAGAGACCCAGTACTTC. Translation: CASSYWTGAETQYF.

This clone ranks as medium-sized. The same CDR3 also results from other DNA sequences found in this sample. The V gene is TRBV24-1, the J gene TRBJ2-1; 7 bases align to TRBD2. Germline lookup yields CDR1 KGHDR and CDR2 SFDVKD. V lost 7 bases to trimming and J lost 2 bases; unmatched junction nucleotides: 7. This CDR3 has 15 residues. Here the CDR3 reads CATRGRGETYNEQFF. The CDR3 nucleotides are TGTGCCACCAGAGGCCGGGGGGAGACCTACAATGAGCAGTTCTTC.

The chain recombines TRBV18 with TRBJ1-2, with TRBD1 matching 7 bases. With V trimmed by 3 bases and J by 3 bases, 1 base remained unmatched. Germline-derived CDR1 and CDR2 are KGHSH and LQKENI. The CDR3 has 13 amino acids. DNA of the CDR3: TGTGCCAGCTCACCCGACAGGGACTATGGCTACACCTTC. Translating gives CASSPDRDYGYTF.

The chain employs TRBV6-5 and TRBJ1-5; 8 bases line up with TRBD1. The CDR3 totals 14 residues. Unmatched junction bases numbered 4, after V lost 7 bases and J lost 2 bases. The germline V gene encodes CDR1 MNHEY and CDR2 SVGAGI. CDR3 nucleotide sequence: TGTGCCAGCAAGCTGGGACAGGGCAATCAGCCCCAGCATTTT. It codes for CASKLGQGNQPQHF.

This chain connects TRBV12-3 or TRBV12-4 to TRBJ2-3; the match to TRBD1 covers 7 bases. This CDR3 contains 12 residues. The ends lost 6 bases at V and 11 bases at J; junction bases unmatched: 8. In nucleotides, the CDR3 is TGTGCCAGCAGACGACCGGGACAGAGGCAGTATTTT. It codes for CASRRPGQRQYF.

This sequence joins TRBV5-1 and TRBJ2-7; the D is unclear. CDR1 and CDR2 from the germline V gene are SGHRS and YFSETQ. CDR3 length: 13 residues. Trimming left V 0 bases short and J 4 bases short, with 8 bases between. For the CDR3, the DNA is TGCGCCAGCAGCTTGGGAGGTCCGTACGAGCAGTACTTC. Protein sequence: CASSLGGPYEQYF. Variable domain in full (rest from reference TRBV5-1 and TRBJ2-7): KAGVTQTPRYLIKTRGQQVTLSCSPISGHRSVSWYQQTPGQGLQFLFEYFSETQRNKGNFPGRFSGRQFSNSRSEMNVSTLELGDSALYLCASSLGGPYEQYFGPGTRLTVT.

V and J are TRBV5-4 and TRBJ2-5, with a possible D match to TRBD2 (5 bases). The CDR3 covers 15 residues. Germline V gives CDR1 SGHNT, CDR2 YYREEE (reference sequence). V lost 5 bases, J lost 2 bases, and 16 bases lay in between. CDR3 in DNA: TGTGCCAGCAGTACTCGGGGAAGCGGACAAGAGACCCAGTACTTC. It translates to CASSTRGSGQETQYF.

The chain's CDR3 is CASRLRGQGNTEAFF. The CDR3 DNA follows: TGTGCCAGTCGACTACGGGGACAGGGGAACACTGAAGCTTTCTTT. The chain combines TRBV19 with TRBJ1-1; 9 bases fit TRBD1. The CDR3 runs to 15 residues. Losses at the gene ends were 8 bases for V and 1 base for J; bases not matched to a gene: 8. The germline V gene has CDR1 LNHDA and CDR2 SQIVND (reference sequence).

This chain joins TRBV9 and TRBJ2-1, with D possibly being TRBD2 (6 bases). From germline, CDR1 is SGDLS and CDR2 YYNGEE. V was shortened by 3 bases and J by 1 base, with 14 bases between the two germline ends. The CDR3 runs to 16 residues. This CDR3 is CASSAGLALSYNEQFF. The CDR3 bases are TGTGCCAGCAGCGCGGGACTCGCACTTTCCTACAATGAGCAGTTCTTC.

The J gene is TRBJ2-7, the V gene TRBV6-2 or TRBV6-3; tentatively, D is TRBD1 (6 bases). The CDR3 runs to 14 residues. V lost 2 bases to trimming and J lost 3 bases, with 11 bases between them. Per germline, CDR1 MNHEY and CDR2 SVGEGT. In nucleotides, the CDR3 is TGTGCCAGCAGTTACCACGGACAGATCTACGAGCAGTACTTC. Translating gives CASSYHGQIYEQYF.

The CDR3 nucleotides are TGTGCCAGCAGCCCCGGGGGGGATGAGCAGTTCTTC. It translates to CASSPGGDEQFF. The chain uses TRBV5-6 and TRBJ2-1; 8 bases fit TRBD2. J gave up 8 bases and V 4 bases, and 2 bases lay outside the gene matches. This CDR3 contains 12 residues. CDR1 is SGHDT and CDR2 is YYEEEE in the germline V gene.

The chain uses TRBV11-3 and TRBJ2-7, with a weak D call TRBD2 (5 bases). Germline V lookup: CDR1 SGHNT, CDR2 YENEEA. The CDR3 totals 15 residues. V was clipped by 3 bases and J by 3 bases, with 15 bases between them. Here the CDR3 reads CASSFRGGPYYEQYF. The CDR3 nucleotides are TGTGCCAGCAGCTTTCGAGGAGGCCCTTACTACGAGCAGTACTTC.

The J gene is TRBJ2-1, the V gene TRBV28, with 8 nucleotides matching TRBD2. From germline, CDR1 is MDHEN and CDR2 SYDVKM. The CDR3 consists of 13 residues. V trimming: 7 bases; J trimming: 5 bases; junction bases outside the gene matches: 4. The CDR3 spells CASKRGGDNEQFF. The DNA for the CDR3 is TGTGCCAGCAAACGGGGGGGAGACAATGAGCAGTTCTTC.

This clone was picked up one time. The chain links TRBV4-3 to TRBJ2-3; 8 nucleotides agree with TRBD2. CDR1 and CDR2 from the germline V gene are LGHNA and YSLEER. The CDR3 loop spans 15 amino acids. Losses at the gene ends were 3 bases for V and 2 bases for J; bases not matched to a gene: 4. CDR3 residues: CASSHQLAVTDTQYF. The CDR3 nucleotides read TGCGCCAGCAGCCACCAACTAGCGGTCACAGATACGCAGTATTTT.

This chain uses TRBV18 with TRBJ2-5; 8 nucleotides match TRBD2. Germline CDR1 reads KGHSH; CDR2 reads LQKENI. Unmatched junction bases numbered 3, after V lost 4 bases and J lost 2 bases. The CDR3 has 14 residues. The CDR3 region has the DNA TGTGCCAGCTCACTACTAGCGGAGCAAGAGACCCAGTACTTC. Translation gives CASSLLAEQETQYF. Full variable domain (missing parts from reference TRBV18 and TRBJ2-5): NAGVMQNPRHLVRRRGQEARLRCSPMKGHSHVYWYRQLPEEGLKFMVYLQKENIIDESGMPKERFSAEFPKEGPSILRIQQVVRGDSAAYFCASSLLAEQETQYFGPGTRLLVL.

This sequence joins TRBV24-1 and TRBJ2-2; possible D gene TRBD1, 6 bases. The V end lost 3 bases, the J end lost 4 bases, and 17 bases lay between the germline ends. The CDR3 covers 17 residues. Germline V gene sequence: CDR1 KGHDR, CDR2 SFDVKD. CDR3 DNA: TGTGCCACCAGTGATATAACGGGACAAAAATCCACCGGGGAGCTGTTTTTT. Encoded protein: CATSDITGQKSTGELFF.

The rearrangement links TRBV5-8 to TRBJ1-5; tentative D call: TRBD1 (5 bases). CDR1 SGHTS and CDR2 YDEGEE come from the germline V gene. The CDR3 is 14 residues long. V was cut by 6 bases and J by 4 bases, with 14 bases left in between. CDR3 region: CASNRGLGNQPQHF. DNA of the CDR3: TGTGCCAGCAATAGGGGATTGGGGAATCAGCCCCAGCATTTT.

The chain recombines TRBV2 with TRBJ2-7; TRBD1 might be the D (6 bases). V was trimmed by 7 bases and J by 3 bases, leaving 10 bases between them. The CDR3 consists of 12 residues. Germline V gene lookup returns CDR1 SNHLY and CDR2 FYNNEI. CDR3 bases: TGTGCCAGCAAAGGCAGGGGCTACGAGCAGTACTTC. Translating gives CASKGRGYEQYF.

The V and J genes are TRBV6-1 and TRBJ1-2; D possibly corresponds to TRBD1 (6 bases). Germline-derived CDR1 and CDR2 are MNHNS and SASEGT. CDR3 length: 12 residues. Trimming took 3 bases from V and 8 from J, leaving 10 bases between them. The CDR3 DNA follows: TGTGCCAGCAGTGACAGGGGACCGGGCTACACCTTC. It encodes CASSDRGPGYTF.

V gene TRBV28 combines with J gene TRBJ1-1; no definite D call. V shed 2 bases and J shed 1 base, with 8 bases lying between them. From germline, CDR1 is MDHEN and CDR2 SYDVKM. The CDR3 sequence is 14 residues long. This CDR3 reads CASSLVGRNTEAFF. In DNA, the CDR3 is TGTGCCAGCAGTTTAGTTGGGCGGAACACTGAAGCTTTCTTT.

This CDR3 is CASSPSAGGQAKNIQYF. DNA of the CDR3: TGCGCCAGCAGCCCCTCAGCGGGAGGGCAGGCCAAAAACATTCAGTACTTC. The chain recombines TRBV5-1 with TRBJ2-4, with 10 nucleotides matching TRBD2. The CDR3 is 17 residues long. CDR1 is SGHRS, CDR2 YFSETQ, per germline. V dropped 4 bases and J dropped 1; count of bases not matched to a gene: 8. Full variable domain (missing parts from reference TRBV5-1 and TRBJ2-4): KAGVTQTPRYLIKTRGQQVTLSCSPISGHRSVSWYQQTPGQGLQFLFEYFSETQRNKGNFPGRFSGRQFSNSRSEMNVSTLELGDSALYLCASSPSAGGQAKNIQYFGAGTRLSVL.

The V call is TRBV19, the J call TRBJ2-7, with 10 bases that match TRBD1. This CDR3 has 14 residues. Trimming removed 8 bases from V and 2 bases from J; junction bases left unmatched: 6. Looked up from germline, CDR1 is LNHDA and CDR2 is SQIVND (reference sequence). The CDR3 DNA sequence: TGTGCCAGTGACAGAGGACAGGGGGCCTACGAGCAGTACTTC. Its translation: CASDRGQGAYEQYF.

This clone has a single count. The chain carries TRBV28 and TRBJ2-1; 7 nucleotides line up with TRBD2. CDR1 and CDR2 from the germline V gene are MDHEN and SYDVKM. The V gene end was trimmed by 4 bases and the J gene end by 7 bases; junction bases not matched to a gene: 7. The CDR3 runs 14 residues. CDR3 DNA: TGTGCCAGCAGTTCCCTCGGGGGGAGGAATGAGCAGTTCTTC. It specifies CASSSLGGRNEQFF.

The V and J genes are TRBV19 and TRBJ1-1; D is unclear. The V and J ends lost 3 bases and 5 bases respectively, with 16 bases between them. Germline-derived CDR1 and CDR2 are LNHDA and SQIVND (reference sequence). The CDR3 runs to 15 residues. The CDR3 sequence is CASSMSGGFGTEAFF. The CDR3 DNA sequence: TGTGCCAGTAGTATGAGTGGAGGCTTCGGAACTGAAGCTTTCTTT.

This clone appeared a single time. The rearrangement joins TRBV2 to TRBJ2-5; 8 bases agree with TRBD2. The CDR3 length is 16 residues. Germline V gene lookup returns CDR1 SNHLY and CDR2 FYNNEI. V trimming: 6 bases; J trimming: 4 bases; junction bases outside the gene matches: 13. The chain's CDR3 is CASSGGAAGRVETQYF. CDR3 coding DNA: TGTGCCAGCAGCGGGGGGGCGGCAGGGAGAGTAGAGACCCAGTACTTC.